The TCR beta chain under discussion was sequenced for a study of shared clonotypes between healthy human individuals. Researchers ran the assay at a deep level. Some clones are missing from TCRdb's copy, which holds only in-frame ones; the method was immunoSEQ multiplex PCR. The sample lists about 2.4 million clones; more than 90% were seen once. Trimming pared 3 bases from V and 4 bases from J, leaving 10 bases between. This CDR3 is 13 amino acids long. Per germline, CDR1 GTSNPN and CDR2 SVGIG (reference sequence). This clone has more than one count but fewer than ten. The clonotype comes from a man aged 18 to 29 in good health. This rearrangement joins TRBV30 to TRBJ1-3; weak D call: TRBD1 (6 bases). Sequencing was performed on naive CD4+ T cells sorted from blood. Subset of the sample: CD45RA+ positively selected. The CDR3 region is CAWRQGSGNTIYF. CDR3 in DNA: TGTGCCTGGAGACAGGGTAGCGGAAACACCATATATTTT.